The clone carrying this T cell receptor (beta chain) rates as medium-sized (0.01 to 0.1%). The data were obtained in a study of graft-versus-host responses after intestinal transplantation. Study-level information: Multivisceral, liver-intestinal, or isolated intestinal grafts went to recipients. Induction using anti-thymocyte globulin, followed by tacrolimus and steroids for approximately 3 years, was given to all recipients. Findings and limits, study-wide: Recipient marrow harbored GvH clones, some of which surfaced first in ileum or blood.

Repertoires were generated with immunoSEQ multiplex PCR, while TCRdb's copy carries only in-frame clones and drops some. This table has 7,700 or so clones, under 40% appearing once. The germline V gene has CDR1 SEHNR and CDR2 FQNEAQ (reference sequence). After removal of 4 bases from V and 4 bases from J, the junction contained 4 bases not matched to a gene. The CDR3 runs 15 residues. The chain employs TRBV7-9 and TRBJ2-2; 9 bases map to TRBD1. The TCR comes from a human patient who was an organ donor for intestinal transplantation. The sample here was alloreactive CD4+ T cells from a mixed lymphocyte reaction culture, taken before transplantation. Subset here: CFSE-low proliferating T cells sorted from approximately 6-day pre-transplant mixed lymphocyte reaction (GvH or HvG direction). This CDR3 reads CASSYPTGGTGELFF. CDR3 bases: TGTGCCAGCAGCTATCCGACAGGGGGCACCGGGGAGCTGTTTTTT.